Listed below are T cell receptor beta chains from one sample, sequenced in a study of post-analysis software for immune sequencing data. A single record per CDR3 protein comes from TCRdb applying MiXCR to the PCR reads. This repertoire shows some 690,000 distinct CDR3 sequences, about 27% found once; its top ten account for around 0.6%. The sequenced sample consisted of blood. The source of these receptors is a girl under 18 with multiple sclerosis. The CDR3 runs from the conserved cysteine through the conserved F or W. The order of the fields is V gene, clone size, CDR3 protein. Rows may omit the clone size; those that give it use once, few, many or a size class.

v_gene: TRBV27
abundance: few
CDR3aa: CASSLAGRRGETQYF

v_gene: TRBV20-1
abundance: few
CDR3aa: CSARDREGLSIYNEQFF

v_gene: TRBV4-1
abundance: many
CDR3aa: CASSRGLAGSYNEQFF

v_gene: TRBV20-1
abundance: few
CDR3aa: CSARDMDRGADTQYF

v_gene: TRBV27
abundance: few
CDR3aa: CASSGGPGEQFF

v_gene: TRBV5-1
abundance: few
CDR3aa: CASLPGLHGYTF

v_gene: TRBV9
abundance: few
CDR3aa: CASNVQGGLETQYF

v_gene: TRBV20-1
abundance: few
CDR3aa: CSAPTGYSYEQYF

v_gene: TRBV7-9
abundance: .
CDR3aa: CASSDRTGWGVANVLTF

v_gene: TRBV27
abundance: .
CDR3aa: CASSSWTAMNTEAFF

v_gene: TRBV20-1
abundance: once
CDR3aa: CSARDTPRVGTEAFF

v_gene: TRBV20-1
abundance: many
CDR3aa: CSASGTGITYEQYF

v_gene: TRBV20-1
abundance: few
CDR3aa: CSARDDGVRGPSSDTQYF

v_gene: TRBV9
abundance: .
CDR3aa: CASSGSGTPYNEQFF

v_gene: TRBV4-2
abundance: .
CDR3aa: CASSPDSQTNYGYTF

v_gene: TRBV20-1
abundance: .
CDR3aa: CSAREPGQGRRDYGYTF

v_gene: TRBV12-3/TRBV12-4
abundance: few
CDR3aa: CASSFEAGYSYEQYF

v_gene: TRBV28
abundance: .
CDR3aa: CASKWAGNCEQYF

v_gene: TRBV20-1
abundance: .
CDR3aa: CSARAPNNGYTF